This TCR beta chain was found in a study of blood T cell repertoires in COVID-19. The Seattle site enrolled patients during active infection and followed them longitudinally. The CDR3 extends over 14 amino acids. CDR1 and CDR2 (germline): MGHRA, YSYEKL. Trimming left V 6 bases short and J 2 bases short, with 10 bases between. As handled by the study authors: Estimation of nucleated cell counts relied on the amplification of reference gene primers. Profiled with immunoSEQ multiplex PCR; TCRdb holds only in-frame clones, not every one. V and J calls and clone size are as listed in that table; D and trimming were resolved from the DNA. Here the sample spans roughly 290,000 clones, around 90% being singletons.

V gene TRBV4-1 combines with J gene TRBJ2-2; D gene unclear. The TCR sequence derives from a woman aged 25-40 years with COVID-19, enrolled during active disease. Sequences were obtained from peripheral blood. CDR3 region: CASSIHPNTGELFF. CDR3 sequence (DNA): TGCGCCAGCAGTATACACCCAAACACCGGGGAGCTGTTTTTT.